This T cell receptor (beta chain) originates from a study of monozygotic twins with cystic fibrosis. The repertoire was sequenced with immunoSEQ multiplex PCR; TCRdb's copy has only in-frame clones and lacks some. The sample consists of 8,500 to 14,000 clones, around 97% of them appearing once. A single count supports this clone. What it recognizes is unknown. The study's findings and limits: No link emerged between shared CDR3 counts and age, concordance or severity. The repertoire was suggested to be naive-dominated, clonality median around 0.0089. In 13 of 16 pairs, V gene usage was closest to the co-twin's.

V was pared by 0 bases and J by 6 bases, with 15 bases between. The CDR3 is made up of 16 amino acids. CDR1 is GTSNPN, CDR2 SVGIG, per germline (reference sequence). The sequence derives from a boy aged 10-17 years with cystic fibrosis. Sequences were obtained from blood. The V call is TRBV30, the J call TRBJ1-6; D possibly corresponds to TRBD1 (6 bases). CDR3 protein: CAWSVPMSGANSPLHF. Here the CDR3 DNA reads TGTGCCTGGAGTGTACCAATGTCAGGGGCTAATTCACCCCTCCACTTT.